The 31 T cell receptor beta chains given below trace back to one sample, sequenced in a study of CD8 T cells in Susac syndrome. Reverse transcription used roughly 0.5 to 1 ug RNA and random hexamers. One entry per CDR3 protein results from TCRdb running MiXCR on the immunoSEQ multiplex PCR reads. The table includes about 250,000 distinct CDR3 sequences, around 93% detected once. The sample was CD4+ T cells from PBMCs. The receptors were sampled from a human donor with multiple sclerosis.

The DNA for the CDR3 is TGCGCCAGCAGCTCAAAGCGGGGGAGCACAGATACGCAGTATTTT. Protein: CASSSKRGSTDTQYF. The rearrangement links TRBV5-1 to TRBJ2-3, with TRBD2 matching over 8 bases. Germline V gene sequence: CDR1 SGHRS, CDR2 YFSETQ. This CDR3 contains 15 residues. With 3 bases clipped from V and 0 bases from J, the junction kept 3 bases outside the gene matches.

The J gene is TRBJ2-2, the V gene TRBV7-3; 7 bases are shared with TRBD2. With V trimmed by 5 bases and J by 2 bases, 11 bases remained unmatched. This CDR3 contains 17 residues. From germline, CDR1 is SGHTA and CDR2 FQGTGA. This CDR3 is CASSLDGGSGNTGELFF. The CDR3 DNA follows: TGTGCCAGCAGCCTAGATGGCGGGAGCGGAAACACCGGGGAGCTGTTTTTT. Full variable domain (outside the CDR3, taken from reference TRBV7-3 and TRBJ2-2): GAGVSQTPSNKVTEKGKYVELRCDPISGHTALYWYRQSLGQGPEFLIYFQGTGAADDSGLPNDRFFAVRPEGSVSTLKIQRTERGDSAVYLCASSLDGGSGNTGELFFGEGSRLTVL.

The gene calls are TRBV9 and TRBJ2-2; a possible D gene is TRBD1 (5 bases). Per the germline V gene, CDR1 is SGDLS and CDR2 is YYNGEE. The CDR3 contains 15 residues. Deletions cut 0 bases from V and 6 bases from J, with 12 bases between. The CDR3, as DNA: TGTGCCAGCAGCGTAGGGCAGGGTATCGCCGGGGAGCTGTTTTTT. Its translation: CASSVGQGIAGELFF.

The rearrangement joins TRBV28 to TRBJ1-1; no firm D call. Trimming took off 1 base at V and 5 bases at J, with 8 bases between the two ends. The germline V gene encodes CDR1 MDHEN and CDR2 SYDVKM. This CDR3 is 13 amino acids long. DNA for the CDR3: TGTGCCAGCAGTTTATTGGGCCAAACTGAAGCTTTCTTT. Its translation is CASSLLGQTEAFF.

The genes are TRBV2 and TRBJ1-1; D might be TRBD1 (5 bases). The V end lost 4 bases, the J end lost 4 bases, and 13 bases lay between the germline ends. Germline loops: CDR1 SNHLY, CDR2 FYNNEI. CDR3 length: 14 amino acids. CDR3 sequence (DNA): TGTGCCAGCAGTGTTTGGGGGGGTGCCACTGAAGCTTTCTTT. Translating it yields CASSVWGGATEAFF. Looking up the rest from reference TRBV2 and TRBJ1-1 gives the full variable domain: EPEVTQTPSHQVTQMGQEVILRCVPISNHLYFYWYRQILGQKVEFLVSFYNNEISEKSEIFDDQFSVERPDGSNFTLKIRSTKLEDSAMYFCASSVWGGATEAFFGQGTRLTVV.

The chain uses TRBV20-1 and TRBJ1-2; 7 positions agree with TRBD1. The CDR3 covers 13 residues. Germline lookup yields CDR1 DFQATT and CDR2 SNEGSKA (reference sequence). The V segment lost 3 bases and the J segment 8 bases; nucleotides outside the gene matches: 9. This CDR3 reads CSASGQALEGYTF. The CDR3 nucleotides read TGCAGTGCTAGTGGACAGGCCCTAGAGGGCTACACCTTC.

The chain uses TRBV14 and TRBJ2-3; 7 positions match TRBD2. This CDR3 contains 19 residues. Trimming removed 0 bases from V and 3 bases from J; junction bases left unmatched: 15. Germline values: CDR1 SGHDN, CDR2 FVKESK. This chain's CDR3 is CASSQEGSAGALWTDTQYF. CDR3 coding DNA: TGTGCCAGCAGCCAAGAGGGATCTGCGGGAGCCTTATGGACAGATACGCAGTATTTT.

DNA for the CDR3: TGTGCCAGCAGCCTAGCGCGGGGGGAGCAGTACTTC. It specifies CASSLARGEQYF. The V and J genes are TRBV12-3 or TRBV12-4 and TRBJ2-7; TRBD2 aligns across 7 bases. This CDR3 is built from 12 residues. J was trimmed by 7 bases and V by 6 bases; bases with no gene match: 6.

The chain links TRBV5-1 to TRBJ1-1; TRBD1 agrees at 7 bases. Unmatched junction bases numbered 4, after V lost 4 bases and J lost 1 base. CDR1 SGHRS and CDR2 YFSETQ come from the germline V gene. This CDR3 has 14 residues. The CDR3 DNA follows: TGCGCCAGCAGCCCGGACAGGTGGAACACTGAAGCTTTCTTT. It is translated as CASSPDRWNTEAFF.

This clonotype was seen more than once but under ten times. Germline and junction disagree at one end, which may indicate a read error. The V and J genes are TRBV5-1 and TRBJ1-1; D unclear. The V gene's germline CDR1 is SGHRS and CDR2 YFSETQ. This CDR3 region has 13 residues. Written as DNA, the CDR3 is TGTGCCAGCAGCTTGGACCTAAACACTGAAGCTTTCTTT. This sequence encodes CASSLDLNTEAFF.

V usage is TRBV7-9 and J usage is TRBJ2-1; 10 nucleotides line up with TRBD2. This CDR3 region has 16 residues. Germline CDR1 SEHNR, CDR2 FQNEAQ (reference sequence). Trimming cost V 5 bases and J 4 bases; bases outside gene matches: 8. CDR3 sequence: CASSRSGLAMYNEQFF. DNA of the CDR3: TGTGCCAGCAGCCGCTCGGGACTAGCGATGTACAATGAGCAGTTCTTC.

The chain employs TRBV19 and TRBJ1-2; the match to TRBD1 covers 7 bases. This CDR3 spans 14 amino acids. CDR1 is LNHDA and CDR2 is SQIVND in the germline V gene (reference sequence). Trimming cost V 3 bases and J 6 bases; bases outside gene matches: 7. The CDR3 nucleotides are TGTGCCAGTAGTATCCAGGGACAGCCGGATGGCTACACCTTC. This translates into CASSIQGQPDGYTF.

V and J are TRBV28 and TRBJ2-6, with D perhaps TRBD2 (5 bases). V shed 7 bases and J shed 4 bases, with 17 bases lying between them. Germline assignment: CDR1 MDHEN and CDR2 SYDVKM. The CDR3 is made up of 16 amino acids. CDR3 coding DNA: TGTGCCAGCACATCCTCCCGACGGAGGGGGGCCAACGTCCTGACTTTC. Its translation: CASTSSRRRGANVLTF.

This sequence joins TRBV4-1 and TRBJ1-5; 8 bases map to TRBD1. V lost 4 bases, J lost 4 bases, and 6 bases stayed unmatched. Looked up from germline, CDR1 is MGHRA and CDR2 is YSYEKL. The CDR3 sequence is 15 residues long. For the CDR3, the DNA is TGCGCCAGCAGCCCCGGACAGGGAGCAAATCAGCCCCAGCATTTT. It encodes CASSPGQGANQPQHF.

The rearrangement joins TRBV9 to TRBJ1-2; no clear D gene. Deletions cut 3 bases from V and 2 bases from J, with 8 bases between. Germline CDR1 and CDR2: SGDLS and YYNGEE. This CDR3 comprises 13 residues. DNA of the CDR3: TGTGCCAGCAGCGGTGGGCGGAACTATGGCTACACCTTC. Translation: CASSGGRNYGYTF.

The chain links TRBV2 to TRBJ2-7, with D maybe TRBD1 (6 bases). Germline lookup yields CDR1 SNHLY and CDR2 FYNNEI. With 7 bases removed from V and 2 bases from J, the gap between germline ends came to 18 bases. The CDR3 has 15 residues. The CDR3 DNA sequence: TGTGCCAGCATGCAACCGGGACACCCCCCCTACGAGCAGTACTTC. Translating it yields CASMQPGHPPYEQYF.

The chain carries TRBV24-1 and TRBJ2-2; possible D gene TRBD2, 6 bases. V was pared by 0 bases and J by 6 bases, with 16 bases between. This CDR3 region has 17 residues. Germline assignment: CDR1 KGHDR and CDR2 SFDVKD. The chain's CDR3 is CATSDLQGRTGAGELFF. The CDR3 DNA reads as TGTGCCACCAGTGATTTGCAAGGGCGTACGGGGGCCGGGGAGCTGTTTTTT.

This CDR3 reads CSVEVSQANTEAFF. In DNA form, the CDR3 reads TGCAGCGTTGAAGTAAGTCAGGCGAACACTGAAGCTTTCTTT. V is TRBV29-1 and J is TRBJ1-1; the D is unclear. This CDR3 region has 14 residues. Trimming took off 1 base at V and 1 base at J, with 10 bases between the two ends. Germline V CDR1 and CDR2: SQVTM, ANQGSEA.

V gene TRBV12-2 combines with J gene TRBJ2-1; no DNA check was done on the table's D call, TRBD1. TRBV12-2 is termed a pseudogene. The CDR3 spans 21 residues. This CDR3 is CASRLAIATLGTSRSYNEQFF. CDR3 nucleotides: TGTGCAAGTCGCTTAGCGATAGCGACGCTCGGGACTAGCAGGTCATACAATGAGCAGTTCTTC.

The CDR3 protein is CASSLFIQETQYF. The CDR3, as DNA: TGCGCCAGCAGCTTGTTTATTCAAGAGACCCAGTACTTC. The chain is built from TRBV5-1 and TRBJ2-5; D remains unclear. The V gene's germline CDR1 is SGHRS and CDR2 YFSETQ. The germline V and J ends were trimmed by 1 base and 2 bases, with 6 bases remaining between them. This CDR3 comprises 13 residues.

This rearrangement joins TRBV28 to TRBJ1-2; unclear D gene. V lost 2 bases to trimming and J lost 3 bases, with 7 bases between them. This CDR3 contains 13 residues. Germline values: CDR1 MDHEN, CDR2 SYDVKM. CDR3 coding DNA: TGTGCCAGCAGTTTAGAGACGGACTATGGCTACACCTTC. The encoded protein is CASSLETDYGYTF.

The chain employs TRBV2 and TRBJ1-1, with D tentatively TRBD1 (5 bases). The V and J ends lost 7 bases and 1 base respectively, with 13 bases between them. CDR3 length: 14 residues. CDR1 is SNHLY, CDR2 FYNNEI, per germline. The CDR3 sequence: CASTQGGSNTEAFF. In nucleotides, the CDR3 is TGTGCCAGCACCCAGGGAGGGTCGAACACTGAAGCTTTCTTT.

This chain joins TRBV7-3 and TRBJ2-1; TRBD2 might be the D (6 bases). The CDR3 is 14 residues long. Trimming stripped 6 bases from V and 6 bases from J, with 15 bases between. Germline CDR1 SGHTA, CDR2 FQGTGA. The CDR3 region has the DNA TGTGCCAGCAGGCAGGGACTCCGGGCCAATGAGCAGTTCTTC. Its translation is CASRQGLRANEQFF.

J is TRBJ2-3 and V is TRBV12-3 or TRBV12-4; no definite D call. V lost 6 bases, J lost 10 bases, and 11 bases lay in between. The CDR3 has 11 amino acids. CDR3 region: CASSYSGAQYF. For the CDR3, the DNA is TGTGCCAGCAGCTACAGTGGCGCGCAGTATTTT.

CDR3 DNA: TGTGCCAGCTCCAGTGAGGGTAGCTCCTACAATGAGCAGTTCTTC. The encoded protein is CASSSEGSSYNEQFF. The chain joins TRBV18 to TRBJ2-1; a possible D gene is TRBD2 (5 bases). Trimming removed 6 bases at V and 0 bases at J, with 12 bases between. The CDR3 is 15 amino acids. Germline V gene data show CDR1 as KGHSH and CDR2 as LQKENI.

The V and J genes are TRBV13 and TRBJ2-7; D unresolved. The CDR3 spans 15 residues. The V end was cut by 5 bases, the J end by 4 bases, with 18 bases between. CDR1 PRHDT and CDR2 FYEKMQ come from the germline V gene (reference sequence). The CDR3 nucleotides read TGTGCCAGCAGCAAACCGGGCTACGCTATTTACGAGCAGTACTTC. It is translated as CASSKPGYAIYEQYF.

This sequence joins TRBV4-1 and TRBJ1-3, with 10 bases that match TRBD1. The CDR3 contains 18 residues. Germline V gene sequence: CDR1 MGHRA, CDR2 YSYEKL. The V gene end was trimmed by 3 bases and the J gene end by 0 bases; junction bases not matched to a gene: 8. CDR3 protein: CASSQGQGLDSSGNTIYF. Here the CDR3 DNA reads TGCGCCAGCAGCCAGGGACAGGGGTTAGACTCCTCTGGAAACACCATATATTTT.

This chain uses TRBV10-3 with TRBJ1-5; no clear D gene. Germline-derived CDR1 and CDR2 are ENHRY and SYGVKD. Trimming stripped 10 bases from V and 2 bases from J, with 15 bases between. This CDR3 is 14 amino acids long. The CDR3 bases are TGTGCCACCACATCCGACCTAGGCAATCAGCCCCAGCATTTT. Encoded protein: CATTSDLGNQPQHF.

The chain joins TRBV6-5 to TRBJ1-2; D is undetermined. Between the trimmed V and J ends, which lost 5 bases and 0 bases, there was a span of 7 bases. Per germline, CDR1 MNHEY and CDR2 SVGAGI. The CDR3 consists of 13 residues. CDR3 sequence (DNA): TGTGCCAGCAGTCCCACAGCTAACTATGGCTACACCTTC. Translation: CASSPTANYGYTF.

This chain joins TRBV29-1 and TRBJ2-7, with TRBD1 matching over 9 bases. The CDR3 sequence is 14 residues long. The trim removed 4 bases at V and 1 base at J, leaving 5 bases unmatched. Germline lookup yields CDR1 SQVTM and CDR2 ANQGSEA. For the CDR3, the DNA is TGCAGCGTTGCCGTGGGGACAGGGTCCTACGAGCAGTACTTC. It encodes CSVAVGTGSYEQYF.

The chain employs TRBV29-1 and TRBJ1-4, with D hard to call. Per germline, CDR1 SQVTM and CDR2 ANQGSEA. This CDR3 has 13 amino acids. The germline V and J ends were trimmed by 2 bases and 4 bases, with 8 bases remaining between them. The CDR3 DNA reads TGCAGCGTTGAATGGCAGCGTAATGAAAAACTGTTTTTT. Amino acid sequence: CSVEWQRNEKLFF.